The rows below give T cell receptor beta chains drawn from one sample of a study of blood T cell repertoires in COVID-19. Sequencing used immunoSEQ multiplex PCR; TCRdb keeps in-frame clones, though not all of them. The sample comprises about 360,000 clones, around 87% of which are singletons, and around 2.9% rests with the top ten. Input material: peripheral blood. These receptor sequences come from a human donor in a cohort sampled during active COVID-19. Each CDR3 is given with its conserved first and last residue. A D gene is named only where the DNA matches it firmly. Clone size, where shown, is once, few, many, or a class for clones that have expanded.

j_gene | d_gene | v_gene | abundance | CDR3nt | CDR3aa
TRBJ2-6 | NA | TRBV28 | NA | TGTGCCAGCAGGGGGGTCCAGGGGTCCGCTGGGGCCAACGTCCTGACTTTC | CASRGVQGSAGANVLTF
TRBJ2-3 | TRBD2 | TRBV7-3 | NA | TGTGCCAGCAGCTCCCAATTCGGGGGGACAGATACGCAGTATTTT | CASSSQFGGTDTQYF
TRBJ2-5 | TRBD2 | TRBV2 | NA | TGTGCCAGCACTCGAAGAAGACTAGCGGGGGGGCCCTACCGACAAGAGACCCAGTACTTC | CASTRRRLAGGPYRQETQYF
TRBJ2-2 | TRBD1 | TRBV6-1 | NA | TGTGCCAGCAGTGCACAGGGGCTTCTGAACACCGGGGAGCTGTTTTTT | CASSAQGLLNTGELFF
TRBJ2-7 | NA | TRBV5-1 | few | TGCGCCAGCAGCTTCACGGGGATGAGCTCCTACGAGCAGTACTTC | CASSFTGMSSYEQYF
TRBJ1-5 | TRBD1 | TRBV28 | NA | TGTGCCAGCAGTTTGACAGGGGCATTGGGGGCCAATCAGCCCCAGCATTTT | CASSLTGALGANQPQHF
TRBJ2-7 | NA | TRBV27 | once | TGTGCCAGCAGTTTATACGGCGGGGTCGAGCAGTACTTC | CASSLYGGVEQYF
TRBJ2-7 | TRBD1 | TRBV6-1 | NA | TGTGCCAGCAGTGATATTGGGACAGGGGCCTACGAGCAGTACTTC | CASSDIGTGAYEQYF
TRBJ2-1 | TRBD2 | TRBV28 | NA | TGTGCCACCAAAGCGGGAGGGCCCTATGAGCAGTTCTTC | CATKAGGPYEQFF
TRBJ2-1 | TRBD1 | TRBV9 | NA | TGTGCCAGCAGCCGGGGACAGGGGGTAAATGAGCAGTTCTTC | CASSRGQGVNEQFF
TRBJ2-5 | NA | TRBV6-5 | NA | TGTGCCAGCACCCCTTTTAGTCTCCAAGAGACCCAGTACTTC | CASTPFSLQETQYF
TRBJ2-7 | NA | TRBV21-1 | NA | TGTGCCAGCAGCGCACCGCGCCACTCCTACGAGCAGTACTTC | CASSAPRHSYEQYF
TRBJ2-3 | NA | TRBV3-1/TRBV3-2 | NA | TGTGCCAGCAGCCAGGTTCGAAGTACAGACACAGATACGCAGTATTTT | CASSQVRSTDTDTQYF
TRBJ1-1 | NA | TRBV6-2/TRBV6-3 | once | TGTGCCAGCAGTTACTCAGGGCAGGGCAAGACTGAAGCTTTCTTT | CASSYSGQGKTEAFF
TRBJ1-5 | TRBD1 | TRBV18 | NA | TGTGCCAGCTCACAGGACACAGGGGACCACAATCAGCCCCAGCATTTT | CASSQDTGDHNQPQHF
TRBJ2-7 | TRBD2 | TRBV5-5 | few | TGTGCCAGCAGCCGGGGCCTCGTGGGAACGGGAGGGCCGGGAGAGCAGTACTTC | CASSRGLVGTGGPGEQYF
TRBJ2-7 | NA | TRBV7-2 | NA | TGTGCCAGCAGCTTAGGCCCCTCGAAGGAGGGATACGAGCAGTACTTC | CASSLGPSKEGYEQYF
TRBJ2-3 | NA | TRBV10-1 | NA | TGCGCCAGCAGTGTTTCTAGCACAGATACGCAGTATTTT | CASSVSSTDTQYF
TRBJ1-2 | NA | TRBV7-2 | few | TGTGCCAGCAGCTTGACACAGGGCCCCCAGGCTGGCTACACCTTC | CASSLTQGPQAGYTF
TRBJ2-6 | NA | TRBV6-4 | many | TGTGCCAGCAGCAGGGATGACTCTGGGGCCAACGTCCTGACTTTC | CASSRDDSGANVLTF
TRBJ2-1 | TRBD2 | TRBV19 | once | TGTGCCAGTACCCCGGTGGCAGGGAGGGGACGGTACAATGAGCAGTTCTTC | CASTPVAGRGRYNEQFF
TRBJ2-7 | NA | TRBV18 | NA | TGTGCCAGCTCACCTTCGGGGGAATTCTACGAGCAGTACTTC | CASSPSGEFYEQYF
TRBJ2-2 | NA | TRBV10-3 | NA | TGTGCCATCAGTGGTATTCGAGGGGGGGCGGACACCGGGGAGCTGTTTTTT | CAISGIRGGADTGELFF
TRBJ2-4 | TRBD1 | TRBV19 | once | TGTGCCAGTAGTATCAGAACAGGGGGCTCAGGAAACATTCAGTACTTC | CASSIRTGGSGNIQYF
TRBJ2-1 | NA | TRBV5-1 | NA | TGCGCCAGCAGCTTACAGGGCAGTTCGCACAATGAGCAGTTCTTC | CASSLQGSSHNEQFF
TRBJ2-1 | NA | TRBV29-1 | NA | TGCAGCGCGACAGCTCCCTCGTACAATGAGCAGTTCTTC | CSATAPSYNEQFF
TRBJ1-2 | NA | TRBV4-1 | NA | TGCGCCAGCAGCCAAGGTGCAAGAGACAGAATCTACTATGGCTACACCTTC | CASSQGARDRIYYGYTF
TRBJ2-2 | NA | TRBV7-3 | NA | TGTGCCAGCAGCTTATTCAGAAACACCGGGGAGCTGTTTTTT | CASSLFRNTGELFF